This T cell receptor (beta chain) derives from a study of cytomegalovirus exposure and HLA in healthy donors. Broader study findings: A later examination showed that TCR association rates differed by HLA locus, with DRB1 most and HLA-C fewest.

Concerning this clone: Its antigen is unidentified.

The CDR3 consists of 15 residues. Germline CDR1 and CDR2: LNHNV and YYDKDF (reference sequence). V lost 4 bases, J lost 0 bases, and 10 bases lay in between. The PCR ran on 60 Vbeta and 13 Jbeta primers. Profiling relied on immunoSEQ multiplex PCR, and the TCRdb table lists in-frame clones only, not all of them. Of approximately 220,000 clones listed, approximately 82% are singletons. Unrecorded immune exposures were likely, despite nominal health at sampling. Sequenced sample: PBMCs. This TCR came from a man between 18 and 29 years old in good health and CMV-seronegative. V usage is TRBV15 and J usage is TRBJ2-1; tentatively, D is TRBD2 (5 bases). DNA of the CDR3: TGTGCCACCAGCAAGGAGGATAGCTCCTACAATGAGCAGTTCTTC. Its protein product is CATSKEDSSYNEQFF.